These T cell receptor beta chains were read from a single sample in a study of blood T cell repertoires in COVID-19. Some clones are missing from TCRdb's copy, which holds only in-frame ones; the method was immunoSEQ multiplex PCR. The sample carries approximately 150,000 clones, 84% recorded once. Material: peripheral blood. These receptors originate from a woman over 75 with COVID-19, enrolled during active disease. Each CDR3 is given with its conserved first and last residue. D genes are given only for firm matches. The size of a clone is reported for some rows only, either as once, few or many, or as a class for expanded clones.

v_gene	abundance	d_gene	j_gene	len	CDR3aa	CDR3nt
TRBV7-3	NA	NA	TRBJ1-2	14	CASSPQGRGYGYTF	TGTGCCAGCAGTCCACAGGGTCGGGGCTATGGCTACACCTTC
TRBV19	NA	TRBD1	TRBJ2-1	16	CASSTKTGALYNEQFF	TGTGCCAGTAGTACCAAGACAGGGGCCCTCTACAATGAGCAGTTCTTC
TRBV10-3	NA	TRBD1	TRBJ1-5	14	CAISRQGATQPQHF	TGTGCCATCAGTCGACAGGGGGCAACTCAGCCCCAGCATTTT
TRBV10-1	NA	NA	TRBJ2-1	14	CASSPQTSYNEQFF	TGCGCCAGCAGTCCGCAGACTAGCTACAATGAGCAGTTCTTC
TRBV5-1	NA	TRBD2	TRBJ2-7	16	CASSYFASGRAYEQYF	TGCGCCAGCAGCTACTTCGCTAGCGGGAGGGCCTACGAGCAGTACTTC
TRBV19	NA	NA	TRBJ2-1	12	CASSIGGSRQFF	TGTGCCAGTAGTATTGGAGGGTCCAGGCAGTTCTTC
TRBV2	few	TRBD2	TRBJ2-1	15	CASRQRGGSYNEQFF	TGTGCCAGCAGACAGCGGGGGGGCTCCTACAATGAGCAGTTCTTC
TRBV12-3/TRBV12-4	NA	NA	TRBJ2-3	12	CASRQSGDTQYF	TGTGCCAGCCGACAGTCAGGAGATACGCAGTATTTT
TRBV6-5	NA	TRBD2	TRBJ2-1	15	CASSYVAGPYNEQFF	TGTGCCAGCAGTTATGTAGCGGGACCGTACAATGAGCAGTTCTTC
TRBV6-1	few	TRBD1	TRBJ1-3	15	CASSDGGTGRNTIYF	TGTGCCAGCAGTGACGGAGGGACAGGGCGAAACACCATATATTTT
TRBV4-1	NA	NA	TRBJ2-7	16	CASSLRGQLETYEQYF	TGCGCCAGCAGCCTGCGGGGACAGTTGGAAACCTACGAGCAGTACTTC
TRBV6-4	few	NA	TRBJ1-6	13	CASSRGYNSPLHF	TGTGCCAGCAGCAGGGGCTATAATTCACCCCTCCACTTT
TRBV28	NA	NA	TRBJ1-4	15	CASSLWGGANEKLFF	TGTGCCAGCAGTTTATGGGGGGGGGCTAATGAAAAACTGTTTTTT
TRBV27	few	NA	TRBJ1-1	14	CASSFRQENTEAFF	TGTGCCAGCAGTTTCCGACAGGAGAACACTGAAGCTTTCTTT
TRBV27	NA	TRBD1	TRBJ2-7	15	CASRGPGQISYEQYF	TGTGCCAGCAGGGGGCCGGGACAGATCTCCTACGAGCAGTACTTC
TRBV7-9	NA	NA	TRBJ1-2	13	CASSLVVYEGYTF	TGTGCCAGCAGCTTAGTGGTATATGAGGGCTACACCTTC
TRBV12-1	NA	NA	TRBJ1-4	15	CASSDGQPVNEKLFF	TGTGCCAGCAGCGACGGACAGCCTGTTAATGAAAAACTGTTTTTT
TRBV29-1	once	TRBD2	TRBJ2-3	13	CSVRRGAADTQYF	TGCAGCGTTCGGCGGGGGGCTGCAGATACGCAGTATTTT
TRBV6-2/TRBV6-3	NA	TRBD2	TRBJ2-3	19	CASSTPSRLAGGFTDTQYF	TGTGCCAGCAGCACCCCCAGTAGACTAGCGGGAGGCTTCACAGATACGCAGTATTTT
TRBV15	once	NA	TRBJ1-6	15	CATSRDPDRNSPLHF	TGTGCCACCAGCAGAGATCCGGACAGAAATTCACCCCTCCACTTT
TRBV27	NA	NA	TRBJ2-7	13	CASRVTGSYEQYF	TGTGCCAGCAGGGTGACAGGTTCCTACGAGCAGTACTTC
TRBV9	NA	TRBD2	TRBJ2-5	16	CASSVGVAGGRETQYF	TGTGCCAGCAGCGTAGGAGTAGCGGGGGGTAGAGAGACCCAGTACTTC
TRBV28	NA	TRBD1	TRBJ1-6	16	CASSPWTGTLSSPLHF	TGTGCCAGCAGTCCGTGGACAGGGACCCTTAGTTCACCCCTCCACTTT
TRBV5-1	NA	TRBD1	TRBJ2-7	14	CASSFRQGIYEQYF	TGCGCCAGCAGCTTCCGACAGGGGATATACGAGCAGTACTTC
TRBV7-3	NA	NA	TRBJ2-7	13	CASSLTGDSKQYF	TGTGCCAGCAGCTTAACGGGGGACTCCAAGCAGTACTTC
TRBV11-1	NA	TRBD1	TRBJ1-1	16	CASSTVGQGADTEAFF	TGTGCCAGCAGTACCGTGGGGCAGGGGGCGGACACTGAAGCTTTCTTT
TRBV19	NA	TRBD1	TRBJ1-2	13	CASSMRQGGGYTF	TGTGCCAGTAGTATGAGACAGGGCGGAGGCTACACCTTC
TRBV7-9	NA	NA	TRBJ2-3	18	CASSLDAAITSQVDTQYF	TGTGCCAGCAGCTTAGATGCCGCGATTACTAGCCAAGTAGATACGCAGTATTTT